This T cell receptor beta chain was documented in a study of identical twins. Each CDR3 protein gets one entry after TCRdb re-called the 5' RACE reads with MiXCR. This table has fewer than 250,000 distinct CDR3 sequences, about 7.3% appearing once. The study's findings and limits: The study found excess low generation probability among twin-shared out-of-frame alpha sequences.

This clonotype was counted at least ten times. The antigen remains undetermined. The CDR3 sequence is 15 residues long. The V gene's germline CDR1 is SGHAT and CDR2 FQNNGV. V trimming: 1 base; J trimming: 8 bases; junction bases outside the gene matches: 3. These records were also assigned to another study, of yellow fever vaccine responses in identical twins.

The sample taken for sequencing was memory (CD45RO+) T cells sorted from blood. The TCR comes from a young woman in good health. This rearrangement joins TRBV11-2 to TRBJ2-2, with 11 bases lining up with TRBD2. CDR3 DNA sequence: TGTGCCAGCAGCTTAGTGACTAGCGGGGTAGGGGAGCTGTTTTTT. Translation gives CASSLVTSGVGELFF. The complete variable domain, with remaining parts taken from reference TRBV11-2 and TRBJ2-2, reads EAGVAQSPRYKIIEKRQSVAFWCNPISGHATLYWYQQILGQGPKLLIQFQNNGVVDDSQLPKDRFSAERLKGVDSTLKIQPAKLEDSAVYLCASSLVTSGVGELFFGEGSRLTVL.